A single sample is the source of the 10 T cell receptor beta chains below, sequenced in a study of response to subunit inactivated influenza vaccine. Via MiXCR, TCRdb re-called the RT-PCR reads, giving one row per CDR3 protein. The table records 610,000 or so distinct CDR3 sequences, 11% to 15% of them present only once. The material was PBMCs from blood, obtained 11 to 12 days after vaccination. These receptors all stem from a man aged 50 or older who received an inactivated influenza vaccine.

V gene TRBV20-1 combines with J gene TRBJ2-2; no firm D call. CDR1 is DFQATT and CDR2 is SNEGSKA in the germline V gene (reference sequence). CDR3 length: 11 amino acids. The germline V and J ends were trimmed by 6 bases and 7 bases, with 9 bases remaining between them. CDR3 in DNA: TGCAGTGCGTTATTGAACGGGGAGCTGTTTTTT. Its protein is CSALLNGELFF.

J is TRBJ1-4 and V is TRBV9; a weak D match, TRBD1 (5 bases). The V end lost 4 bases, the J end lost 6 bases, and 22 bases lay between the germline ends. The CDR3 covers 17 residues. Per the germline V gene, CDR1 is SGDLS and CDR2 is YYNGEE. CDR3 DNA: TGTGCCAGCAGCCCTCTTTGGGGGATTCTGGGCGATGAAAAACTGTTTTTT. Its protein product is CASSPLWGILGDEKLFF.

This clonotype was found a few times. The CDR3, as DNA: TGCGCCAGCAGCTTGAATGTTTGGACTAGCGGGAGTTGGTCCTACGAGCAGTACTTC. Translation: CASSLNVWTSGSWSYEQYF. V and J are TRBV5-1 and TRBJ2-7; TRBD2 matches 13 bases. V lost 1 base, J lost 1 base, and 11 bases stayed unmatched. The CDR3 has 19 residues. In germline, CDR1 is SGHRS, CDR2 YFSETQ.

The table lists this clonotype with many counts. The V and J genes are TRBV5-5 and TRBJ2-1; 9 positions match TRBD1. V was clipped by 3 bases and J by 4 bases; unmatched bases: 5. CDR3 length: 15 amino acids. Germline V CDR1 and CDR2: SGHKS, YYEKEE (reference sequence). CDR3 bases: TGTGCCAGCAGCTCCGGGACAGGGAGTTACAATGAGCAGTTCTTC. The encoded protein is CASSSGTGSYNEQFF.

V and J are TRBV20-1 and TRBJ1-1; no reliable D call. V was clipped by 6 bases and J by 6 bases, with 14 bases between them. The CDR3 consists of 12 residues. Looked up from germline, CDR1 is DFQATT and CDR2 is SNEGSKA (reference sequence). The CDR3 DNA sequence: TGCAGTGCCAAGGGAAGGGTGGCTGAAGCTTTCTTT. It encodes CSAKGRVAEAFF.

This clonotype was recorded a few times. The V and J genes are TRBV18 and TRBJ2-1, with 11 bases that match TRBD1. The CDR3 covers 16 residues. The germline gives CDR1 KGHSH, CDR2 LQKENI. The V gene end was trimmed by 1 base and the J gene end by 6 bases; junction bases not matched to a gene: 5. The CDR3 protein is CASSPLAGTGGNEQFF. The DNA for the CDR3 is TGTGCCAGCTCACCACTCGCCGGGACAGGGGGCAATGAGCAGTTCTTC.

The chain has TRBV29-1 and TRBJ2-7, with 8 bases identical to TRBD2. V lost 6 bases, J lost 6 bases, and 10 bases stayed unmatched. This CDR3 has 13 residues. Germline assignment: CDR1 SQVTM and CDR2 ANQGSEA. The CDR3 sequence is CSVKREISGEQYF. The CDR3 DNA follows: TGCAGCGTCAAGCGGGAGATTTCGGGCGAGCAGTACTTC.

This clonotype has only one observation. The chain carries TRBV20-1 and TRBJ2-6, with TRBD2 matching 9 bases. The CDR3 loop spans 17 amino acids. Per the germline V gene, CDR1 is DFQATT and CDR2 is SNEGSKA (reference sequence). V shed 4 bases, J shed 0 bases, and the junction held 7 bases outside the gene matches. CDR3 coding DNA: TGCAGTGCTATCATGCGGGGGGGTCACTCTGGGGCCAACGTCCTGACTTTC. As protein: CSAIMRGGHSGANVLTF.

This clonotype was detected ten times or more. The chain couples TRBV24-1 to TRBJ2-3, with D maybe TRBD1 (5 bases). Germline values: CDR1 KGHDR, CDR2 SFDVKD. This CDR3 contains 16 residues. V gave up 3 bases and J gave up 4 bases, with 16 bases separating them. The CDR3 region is CATSDPDGWGPDTQYF. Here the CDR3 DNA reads TGTGCCACCAGTGATCCCGACGGTTGGGGCCCAGATACGCAGTATTTT.

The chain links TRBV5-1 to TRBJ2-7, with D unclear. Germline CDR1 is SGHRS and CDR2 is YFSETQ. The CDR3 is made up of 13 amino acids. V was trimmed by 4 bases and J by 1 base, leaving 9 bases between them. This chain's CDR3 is CASSGFASYEQYF. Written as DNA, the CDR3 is TGCGCCAGCAGCGGGTTTGCATCCTACGAGCAGTACTTC.